The 20 T cell receptor beta chains presented below share a single source sample, sequenced in a study of TIL therapy for anti-PD-1-resistant metastatic lung cancer. Sequencing used immunoSEQ v3. Profiled with immunoSEQ multiplex PCR; TCRdb holds only in-frame clones, not every one. The table shows about 53,000 clones, with more than 60% occurring only once. Time point reported: pre-treatment sample, taken before nivolumab and TIL therapy. This specimen was blood, taken at baseline. These TCRs come from a person between 25 and 79 years old with non-small cell lung cancer.

This clone occurred a few times. V usage is TRBV10-2 and J usage is TRBJ2-7, with 15 bases that match TRBD2. With 7 bases clipped from V and 5 bases from J, the junction kept 9 bases outside the gene matches. In germline, CDR1 is WSHSY, CDR2 SAAADI. The CDR3 totals 16 residues. As DNA, the CDR3 is TGCGCCAGCAAGCCGGGACTAGCGGGGGGCCCCAACGAGCAGTACTTC. Translating it yields CASKPGLAGGPNEQYF.

The chain is built from TRBV5-4 and TRBJ1-2, with D unresolved. This CDR3 contains 14 residues. V gave up 4 bases and J gave up 5 bases, with 15 bases separating them. Germline-derived CDR1 and CDR2 are SGHNT and YYREEE (reference sequence). Here the CDR3 reads CASSPHPTTYGYTF. The CDR3 nucleotides are TGTGCCAGCAGCCCCCATCCCACTACATATGGCTACACCTTC.

This clone was counted between two and nine times. This sequence joins TRBV4-1 and TRBJ1-2; 7 positions agree with TRBD1. Germline CDR1 MGHRA, CDR2 YSYEKL. With 5 bases clipped from V and 4 bases from J, the junction kept 7 bases outside the gene matches. There are 14 residues in the CDR3. The CDR3 DNA reads TGCGCCAGCAGCAGGGAGACAGGGACCTATGGCTACACCTTC. It specifies CASSRETGTYGYTF.

V is TRBV6-5 and J is TRBJ2-5; the match to TRBD1 covers 9 bases. The end of the DNA aligns better with TRBJ2-7, so the J call may be wrong. The germline gives CDR1 MNHEY, CDR2 SVGAGI. This CDR3 comprises 13 residues. The CDR3 DNA sequence: TGTGCCACTAGGGGGGACAGGGCCTACGAGCAGTACTTC. Translating gives CATRGDRAYEQYF.

This chain connects TRBV7-9 to TRBJ1-4; D is unresolved. Germline V lookup: CDR1 SEHNR, CDR2 FQNEAQ (reference sequence). This CDR3 is built from 14 residues. V dropped 1 base and J dropped 7 bases, with 10 bases sitting between them. In DNA form, the CDR3 reads TGTGCCAGCAGCTTAGTCCCGGGAGGTGAAAAACTGTTTTTT. Amino acid sequence: CASSLVPGGEKLFF.

The chain is built from TRBV21-1 and TRBJ2-5; no check of the table's D call, TRBD2, against the DNA was made. TRBV21-1 is reported as a pseudogene. CDR3 length equals 15 residues. The DNA for the CDR3 is TGTGCCAGCAGCAAAGCGAGGGAGAACCAAGAGACCCAGTACTTC. Residues: CASSKARENQETQYF.

A single count supports this clone. V and J are TRBV27 and TRBJ2-7; 13 bases are a match to TRBD2. This CDR3 has 16 amino acids. The V and J ends lost 5 bases and 2 bases, in that order; junction bases with no gene match: 6. From germline, CDR1 is MNHEY and CDR2 SMNVEV (reference sequence). The CDR3 DNA reads TGTGCCAGCAGTGACCCCACTAGCGGGAGGGCCTACGAGCAGTACTTC. Protein: CASSDPTSGRAYEQYF.

The chain couples TRBV27 to TRBJ2-3; 9 nucleotides line up with TRBD2. The V segment lost 6 bases and the J segment 0 bases; nucleotides outside the gene matches: 7. This CDR3 region has 16 residues. CDR1 MNHEY and CDR2 SMNVEV come from the germline V gene (reference sequence). DNA of the CDR3: TGTGCCAGCAGGTCTCTAGCGGGGAGGAGCACAGATACGCAGTATTTT. This gives the protein CASRSLAGRSTDTQYF.

The V gene is TRBV7-2, the J gene TRBJ2-7, with TRBD2 matching over 9 bases. The J segment lost 4 bases and the V segment lost 7 bases, leaving 8 bases of the junction unmatched. Germline V lookup: CDR1 SGHTA, CDR2 FQGNSA. This CDR3 is 14 amino acids long. CDR3 amino acids: CASTVREGLYEQYF. CDR3 coding DNA: TGTGCCAGCACTGTGCGGGAGGGTCTTTACGAGCAGTACTTC.

This chain links TRBV7-2 with TRBJ2-7; 7 nucleotides align to TRBD2. CDR3 length: 14 amino acids. V shed 3 bases and J 2 bases; nucleotides not matched to a gene: 4. Germline V gene sequence: CDR1 SGHTA, CDR2 FQGNSA. The DNA for the CDR3 is TGTGCCAGCAGCTTCGGGGGGTCGACCTACGAGCAGTACTTC. The encoded protein is CASSFGGSTYEQYF.

This clone was detected a few times. The chain links TRBV28 to TRBJ1-1, with D perhaps TRBD1 (6 bases). Deletions cut 10 bases from V and 7 bases from J, with 13 bases between. Germline V lookup: CDR1 MDHEN, CDR2 SYDVKM. The CDR3 extends over 11 amino acids. The CDR3 DNA sequence: TGTGCCACCTCGGGACAACTTGAAGCTTTCTTT. Its translation is CATSGQLEAFF. The full variable domain, with the rest looked up from reference TRBV28 and TRBJ1-1, is DVKVTQSSRYLVKRTGEKVFLECVQDMDHENMFWYRQDPGLGLRLIYFSYDVKMKEKGDIPEGYSVSREKKERFSLILESASTNQTSMYLCATSGQLEAFFGQGTRLTVV.

The chain links TRBV7-8 to TRBJ1-2; a possible D gene is TRBD1 (5 bases). CDR3 length: 13 residues. V lost 5 bases and J lost 7, with 14 bases in between. CDR1 and CDR2 from the germline V gene are SGHVS and FQNEAQ. The CDR3: CASSAGQGGGYTF. Written as DNA, the CDR3 is TGTGCCAGCAGCGCAGGGCAGGGCGGTGGCTACACCTTC. The full variable domain, with the rest looked up from reference TRBV7-8 and TRBJ1-2, is GAGVSQSPRYKVAKRGQDVALRCDPISGHVSLFWYQQALGQGPEFLTYFQNEAQLDKSGLPSDRFFAERPEGSVSTLKIQRTQQEDSAVYLCASSAGQGGGYTFGSGTRLTVV.

The chain couples TRBV14 to TRBJ1-3; 10 nucleotides agree with TRBD1. Germline V lookup: CDR1 SGHDN, CDR2 FVKESK. CDR3 size: 18 residues. V shed 2 bases, J shed 0 bases, and the junction held 7 bases outside the gene matches. For the CDR3, the DNA is TGTGCCAGCAGCCAACACAGGACAGGGGGGTTCTCTGGAAACACCATATATTTT. Protein product: CASSQHRTGGFSGNTIYF.

The chain has TRBV7-8 and TRBJ1-2, with D hard to call. Germline V CDR1 and CDR2: SGHVS, FQNEAQ. V was trimmed by 3 bases and J by 3 bases, leaving 8 bases between them. CDR3 length: 13 residues. The CDR3 nucleotides read TGTGCCAGCAGCTTCCAAGGCGACTATGGCTACACCTTC. This sequence encodes CASSFQGDYGYTF.

V gene TRBV5-4 combines with J gene TRBJ2-7; possibly TRBD2 for D (5 bases). V lost 1 base to trimming and J lost 0 bases, with 23 bases between them. The CDR3 extends over 19 amino acids. Looked up from germline, CDR1 is SGHNT and CDR2 is YYREEE (reference sequence). The chain's CDR3 is CASSLTFWLSEVSSYEQYF. The CDR3 DNA reads as TGTGCCAGCAGCTTGACTTTCTGGTTATCGGAGGTGAGCTCCTACGAGCAGTACTTC. Full variable domain (rest looked up from reference TRBV5-4 and TRBJ2-7): ETGVTQSPTHLIKTRGQQVTLRCSSQSGHNTVSWYQQALGQGPQFIFQYYREEENGRGNFPPRFSGLQFPNYSSELNVNALELDDSALYLCASSLTFWLSEVSSYEQYFGPGTRLTVT.

The chain links TRBV28 to TRBJ1-5; perhaps TRBD1 as D (6 bases). Trimming pared 7 bases from V and 0 bases from J, leaving 25 bases between. This CDR3 region has 19 residues. CDR1 MDHEN and CDR2 SYDVKM come from the germline V gene. In DNA, the CDR3 is TGTGCCAGCACCCCCGATGGGACATCTAGAGGTTATAGCAATCAGCCCCAGCATTTT. As protein: CASTPDGTSRGYSNQPQHF.

The chain recombines TRBV7-9 with TRBJ2-7, with 10 positions matching TRBD2. Germline CDR1 and CDR2: SEHNR and FQNEAQ (reference sequence). The trim removed 4 bases at V and 0 bases at J, leaving 3 bases unmatched. This CDR3 is built from 15 residues. The CDR3 sequence: CASSSSGGASYEQYF. The CDR3 nucleotides read TGTGCCAGCAGCTCAAGCGGGGGGGCCTCCTACGAGCAGTACTTC.

The V and J genes are TRBV28 and TRBJ2-7; D is unresolved. CDR3 length equals 13 residues. V was clipped by 8 bases and J by 4 bases, with 15 bases between them. CDR1 and CDR2 from the germline V gene are MDHEN and SYDVKM. This chain's CDR3 is CASGSWGEYEQYF. Here the CDR3 DNA reads TGTGCCAGCGGAAGTTGGGGTGAATACGAGCAGTACTTC.

This clone showed up just once. This chain uses TRBV4-3 with TRBJ2-1, with D possibly matching TRBD2 (5 bases). V dropped 4 bases and J dropped 5 bases, with 15 bases sitting between them. The CDR3 covers 15 residues. The germline V gene has CDR1 LGHNA and CDR2 YSLEER. CDR3 bases: TGCGCCAGCAGCCTACAAGCGGAGCCGCACAATGAGCAGTTCTTC. Translation gives CASSLQAEPHNEQFF.

The chain joins TRBV4-3 to TRBJ2-3; TRBD1 or TRBD2 may be the D gene (5 bases each). This CDR3 comprises 16 residues. V was trimmed by 0 bases and J by 0 bases, leaving 10 bases between them. In germline, CDR1 is LGHNA, CDR2 YSLEER. CDR3 region: CASSQDEGFSTDTQYF. The CDR3, as DNA: TGCGCCAGCAGCCAAGACGAGGGGTTTAGCACAGATACGCAGTATTTT.